Shown below are 23 T cell receptor beta chains from a single sample sequenced in a study of tumor-infiltrating lymphocytes in primary liver carcinoma. A primer in the constant region served to generate TCR beta cDNA from roughly 550 ng of total RNA. Three nested multiplex PCR rounds, a slightly modified ARM-PCR, produced the libraries for TCR beta. Use of TRBV1-TRBV30 forward primers with a C-beta reverse primer characterized the first two PCR rounds, which lasted around 10 cycles each. MiXCR, run by TCRdb on the multiplex PCR reads, gives a single entry per CDR3 protein. The sample holds about 41,000 distinct CDR3 sequences, around 72% seen once. Co-extraction of RNA and DNA was performed on about 20-33 mg of unsorted bulk tissue. The specimen sequenced was liver tumor tissue from sampling region 2. Subset denoted: tumor region T2, inferior pole. The receptor set was obtained from a man between 40 and 49 years old with primary liver carcinoma and hepatitis B virus infection.

In this sample, this clonotype is medium-sized. The V call is TRBV12-3 or TRBV12-4, the J call TRBJ2-1; the D gene is possibly TRBD1 (5 bases). Trimming removed 5 bases at V and 6 bases at J, with 5 bases between. The CDR3 spans 11 residues. This CDR3 is CASSRGNEQFF. The CDR3 coding sequence is TGTGCCAGCAGTAGGGGCAATGAGCAGTTCTTC.

Of note for this clonotype: An end of the junction differs from the germline gene, which may be a read error. The J gene is TRBJ2-3, the V gene TRBV6-1; D remains unclear. CDR1 and CDR2 (germline): MNHNS, SASEGT. The CDR3 has 12 amino acids. Here the CDR3 reads CGTKPSTVTQYF. CDR3 coding DNA: TGTGGCACCAAGCCCAGCACAGTTACGCAGTATTTT.

This clonotype showed up many times. The CDR3 region is CAWSGKQGVLIGQPQHF. The CDR3 bases are TGTGCCTGGAGTGGGAAACAGGGGGTCCTCATCGGGCAGCCCCAGCATTTT. This chain joins TRBV30 and TRBJ1-5; 8 bases match TRBD1. J was trimmed by 7 bases and V by 1 base; bases with no gene match: 15. CDR3 length: 17 amino acids. Germline V lookup: CDR1 GTSNPN, CDR2 SVGIG (reference sequence). The variable domain in full, with the rest retrieved from reference TRBV30 and TRBJ1-5, is SQTIHQWPATLVQPVGSPLSLECTVEGTSNPNLYWYRQAAGRGLQLLFYSVGIGQISSEVPQNLSASRPQDRQFILSSKKLLLSDSGFYLCAWSGKQGVLIGQPQHFGDGTRLSIL.

Regarding this clonotype: The conserved final phenylalanine or tryptophan is absent from the CDR3, which likely points to a read error. The rearrangement links TRBV5-4 to TRBJ1-2; D perhaps matches TRBD1 (6 bases). The CDR3 runs to 15 residues. Germline V gene data show CDR1 as SGHNT and CDR2 as YYREEE (reference sequence). Trimming took off 4 bases at V and 6 bases at J, with 19 bases between the two ends. CDR3 DNA sequence: TGTGCCAGCAGCCCGGGGGGGGCAGTGGACAATGGCTACACCTTG. This encodes CASSPGGAVDNGYTL.

V is TRBV4-3 and J is TRBJ2-1; no reliable D call. Germline CDR1 LGHNA, CDR2 YSLEER. Trimming removed 2 bases at V and 6 bases at J, with 17 bases between. The CDR3 contains 16 residues. CDR3 DNA sequence: TGCGCCAGCAGCCAATACACCCCCCCGGCGGTCAATGAGCAGTTCTTC. As protein: CASSQYTPPAVNEQFF.

Concerning this clonotype itself: An end of the junction differs from the germline gene, which may be a read error. The rearrangement joins TRBV5-4 to TRBJ1-1, with 7 bases matching TRBD1. From germline, CDR1 is SGHNT and CDR2 YYREEE (reference sequence). The CDR3 has 15 amino acids. CDR3 sequence: CASSLRQGGDIEAFF. CDR3 DNA sequence: TGTGCCAGCAGCTTGCGACAGGGTGGGGACATTGAAGCCTTCTTT.

This clonotype was counted between two and nine times. The chain uses TRBV19 and TRBJ1-5; D is undetermined. CDR3 length: 13 residues. In germline, CDR1 is LNHDA, CDR2 SQIVND (reference sequence). CDR3 loop: CVTRRSVNQPQHF. CDR3 DNA sequence: TGTGTCACCCGGAGGTCGGTTAATCAGCCCCAGCATTTT.

This clonotype occurred once. The conserved closing phenylalanine or tryptophan is absent in this CDR3, likely reflecting a read error. The genes are TRBV28 and TRBJ1-1, with 7 bases that match TRBD1. This CDR3 is built from 15 residues. Germline CDR1 is MDHEN and CDR2 is SYDVKM. Here the CDR3 DNA reads TGTGCCAGCATTTTACCGGGACAGATGAACACTGAAGCTTTCCTT. Its translation is CASILPGQMNTEAFL.

Of note for this clonotype: The CDR3 end shows no conserved phenylalanine or tryptophan, and so a read error is likely. V is TRBV7-9 and J is TRBJ2-6, with no clear D. Trimming took 8 bases from V and 2 from J, leaving 13 bases between them. The germline V gene encodes CDR1 SEHNR and CDR2 FQNEAQ (reference sequence). The CDR3 runs 15 residues. CDR3 loop: CASQDNSPGANVLTL. CDR3 coding DNA: TGTGCCAGCCAGGATAATTCGCCTGGGGCCAACGTCCTGACTTTA.

Turning to this clonotype: Since no conserved phenylalanine or tryptophan closes the CDR3, a read error is the likely cause. The chain has TRBV14 and TRBJ2-1; 9 nucleotides agree with TRBD1. This CDR3 spans 16 amino acids. Per germline, CDR1 SGHDN and CDR2 FVKESK. CDR3 coding DNA: TGTGCCAGCAGCCCGGACAGGGGTCAGTTTTACAATAAGCAGTTCTTA. Translation: CASSPDRGQFYNKQFL.

As for this clonotype: Likely a read error: the CDR3 ends without its conserved phenylalanine or tryptophan. The genes are TRBV11-2 and TRBJ2-5; D not certain. Germline V gene data show CDR1 as SGHAT and CDR2 as FQNNGV. The CDR3 consists of 11 residues. The CDR3 DNA sequence: TGTGCAAGCAGTTTCGGGCAGACCCAGTACCTC. As protein: CASSFGQTQYL.

The chain has TRBV12-3 or TRBV12-4 and TRBJ2-5; 7 bases fit TRBD2. The CDR3 extends over 14 amino acids. The J segment lost 4 bases and the V segment lost 8 bases, leaving 10 bases of the junction unmatched. CDR3 sequence reads: CASGLAGGRETQYF. CDR3 nucleotide sequence: TGTGCCAGCGGATTAGCGGGTGGACGAGAGACCCAGTACTTC.

This clonotype came up a few times. The chain joins TRBV9 to TRBJ2-3; D not certain. The V gene lost 3 bases and the J gene lost 2 bases, with 7 bases spanning the gap. CDR1 and CDR2 (germline): SGDLS, YYNGEE. The CDR3 totals 13 residues. CDR3 in DNA: TGTGCCAGCAGCGCTAGTGTCACAGATACGCAGTATTTT. Amino acid sequence: CASSASVTDTQYF. Looking up the rest from reference TRBV9 and TRBJ2-3 gives the full variable domain: DSGVTQTPKHLITATGQRVTLRCSPRSGDLSVYWYQQSLDQGLQFLIQYYNGEERAKGNILERFSAQQFPDLHSELNLSSLELGDSALYFCASSASVTDTQYFGPGTRLTVL.

In regard to this clonotype: A junction end diverges from the germline sequence, so it may reflect a read error. The genes are TRBV6-2 or TRBV6-3 and TRBJ2-7; 9 bases are a match to TRBD2. Germline loops: CDR1 MNHEY, CDR2 SVGEGT. The length of the CDR3 is 15 residues. CDR3 sequence: CSSSTPTSGGYEQYF. The CDR3 region has the DNA TGTTCCAGCAGCACTCCGACTAGCGGAGGGTATGAACAGTACTTC.

Comment on this clonotype: At one end, the junction sequence differs from germline, possibly due to a read error. The chain employs TRBV5-1 and TRBJ2-5; maybe TRBD1 (6 bases). Germline V gene data show CDR1 as SGHRS and CDR2 as YFSETQ. CDR3 length: 15 amino acids. The CDR3 DNA is TGCGACAGCAGCCAGACAGGTGGAGAACAAGAGACCCAGTACTTC. This translates into CDSSQTGGEQETQYF.

A note on this clonotype: Compared with germline, one end of the junction differs, possibly owing to a read error. As DNA, the CDR3 is TGTGTCACCAGTGATAGTATAGCGGGAACAAACAATGAACAGTTCTTC. This translates into CVTSDSIAGTNNEQFF. The rearrangement links TRBV24-1 to TRBJ2-1; 8 bases fit TRBD2. The CDR3 totals 16 residues. The germline CDR1 and CDR2 sequences are KGHDR and SFDVKD.

J is TRBJ2-7 and V is TRBV10-2, with D possibly being TRBD2 (6 bases). V lost 6 bases and J 3 bases, leaving 15 bases between the germline ends. Germline CDR1 is WSHSY and CDR2 is SAAADI. The CDR3 covers 14 residues. This chain's CDR3 is CASRATGDHYEQYF. The CDR3 region has the DNA TGCGCCAGCAGAGCTACGGGAGACCACTACGAGCAGTACTTC.

Regarding this clonotype: Its ends do not fully match the called genes, so a read error is possible. The chain uses TRBV11-2 and TRBJ2-7; D is perhaps TRBD1 (5 bases). Germline loops: CDR1 SGHAT, CDR2 FQNNGV. The CDR3 has 14 amino acids. CDR3 sequence reads: CASSSNRNSFEQYF. The DNA of the CDR3 is TGTGCAAGTAGCTCTAACAGGAACTCCTTCGAGCAGTACTTC.

Points on this clonotype: The conserved closing phenylalanine or tryptophan is absent in this CDR3, likely reflecting a read error. CDR3: CSGTLNTEAFV. DNA for the CDR3: TGCAGCGGGACCCTGAACACCGAAGCTTTCGTT. V is TRBV29-1 and J is TRBJ1-1; D gene unclear. The V gene's germline CDR1 is SQVTM and CDR2 ANQGSEA. The CDR3 runs 11 residues.

V and J are TRBV6-2 or TRBV6-3 and TRBJ2-1, with 10 bases that match TRBD2. The trim removed 5 bases at V and 5 bases at J, leaving 6 bases unmatched. The germline V gene encodes CDR1 MNHEY and CDR2 SVGEGT. This CDR3 has 15 residues. Here the CDR3 reads CASSKSSGSHNEQFF. The CDR3, as DNA: TGTGCCAGCAGTAAATCTAGCGGGAGCCACAATGAGCAGTTCTTC.

Only a few counts were recorded for this clonotype. The germline gene is not matched at one end of the junction; a read error may be the cause. The CDR3 sequence is CSASRASGNTGELSF. The CDR3 coding sequence is TGCAGTGCTAGTCGGGCTAGCGGGAACACCGGGGAGCTGTCTTTT. V and J are TRBV20-1 and TRBJ2-2; 9 nucleotides align to TRBD2. The germline V gene encodes CDR1 DFQATT and CDR2 SNEGSKA (reference sequence). The CDR3 loop spans 15 amino acids.

The chain has TRBV28 and TRBJ2-7, with D unresolved. This CDR3 is built from 13 residues. Per germline, CDR1 MDHEN and CDR2 SYDVKM. Trimming pared 5 bases from V and 7 bases from J, leaving 15 bases between. The CDR3 region is CASSMAFGYEQYF. The CDR3 DNA follows: TGTGCCAGCAGTATGGCCTTTGGCTATGAGCAGTACTTC.

On this clonotype: At one of its ends the junction is not consistent with the germline gene, which may arise from a read error. The chain has TRBV28 and TRBJ1-2, with D unclear. This CDR3 is built from 13 residues. The germline V gene encodes CDR1 MDHEN and CDR2 SYDVKM. CDR3 DNA sequence: TGTGCCAGCAGTTTGGGCCAGAACTGTGGCTACATCTTC. Residues: CASSLGQNCGYIF.